This T cell receptor beta chain was identified in a study of blood T cells in healthy people across ages. The germline V gene has CDR1 SGHTA and CDR2 FQGTGA. V was cut by 5 bases and J by 8 bases, with 16 bases left in between. The CDR3 totals 14 residues. The second PCR ran roughly 7 to 11 cycles with a sample-barcoded 5' primer and J-beta primers. Each CDR3 protein gets one entry after TCRdb re-called the 5' RACE reads with MiXCR. Among about 970,000 distinct CDR3 sequences, just over 50% were seen once, and the ten largest hold 20% to 25%. Material: blood. The chain combines TRBV7-3 with TRBJ2-1, with D tentatively TRBD1 (6 bases). The TCR originated in an older woman in good health. The CDR3 sequence: CASSVDQGRDEQFF. For the CDR3, the DNA is TGTGCCAGCAGCGTAGACCAGGGGCGGGATGAGCAGTTCTTC.